This entry is about one TCR beta chain. Its specificity is unknown. This specimen belongs to a study of shared clonotypes between healthy human individuals. General study results and limits: Naive subsets typically showed greater estimated richness than memory subsets.

This CDR3 comprises 14 residues. Germline assignment: CDR1 SGDLS and CDR2 YYNGEE. V was shortened by 0 bases and J by 4 bases, with 7 bases between the two germline ends. CD45RO-negative cells were positively selected for CCR7, leaving out terminally differentiated effector memory CD45RA+ cells. Sequencing used immunoSEQ multiplex PCR; TCRdb keeps in-frame clones, though not all of them. The sample has about 2,200,000 clones; more than 85% are singletons. The genes are TRBV9 and TRBJ1-4; D call uncertain. The source is a man aged 18 to 29 in good health. Some clones in this sample may be carry-over from other donors' samples. Sequenced material: naive CD8+ T cells from PBMCs. CDR3 in DNA: TGTGCCAGCAGCGTAGAACAGAATAATGAAAAACTGTTTTTT. Translating gives CASSVEQNNEKLFF.